The 7 T cell receptor beta chains reported below all come from one sample, sequenced in a study of identical twins. TCRdb recomputed calls from the 5' RACE reads with MiXCR, one row per CDR3 protein. This sample yields some 590,000 distinct CDR3 sequences, of which approximately 9.6% are seen a single time; around 3.2% belongs to the top ten. This sample was shared with a second study, whose subject was yellow fever vaccine responses in identical twins.

Sequencing was carried out using PBMCs. These receptors originate from a young woman in good health.

In nucleotides, the CDR3 is TGTGCCAGCAGCTTTAACGGCGAGCAGTACTTC. This sequence encodes CASSFNGEQYF. The rearrangement joins TRBV13 to TRBJ2-7; D remains unclear. The germline gives CDR1 PRHDT, CDR2 FYEKMQ (reference sequence). There are 11 residues in the CDR3. V was trimmed by 3 bases and J by 6 bases, leaving 6 bases between them.

The chain combines TRBV6-1 with TRBJ2-6, with 11 bases fitting TRBD1. J was trimmed by 4 bases and V by 4 bases; bases with no gene match: 6. Germline V lookup: CDR1 MNHNS, CDR2 SASEGT. The CDR3 consists of 17 residues. The CDR3 protein is CASSGGQGAAGANVLTF. The CDR3 nucleotides read TGTGCCAGCAGTGGTGGACAGGGGGCTGCCGGGGCCAACGTCCTGACTTTC.

This clonotype appeared a few times. The chain uses TRBV7-8 and TRBJ1-4; 7 bases line up with TRBD1. Germline V gene lookup returns CDR1 SGHVS and CDR2 FQNEAQ. V trimming: 2 bases; J trimming: 11 bases; junction bases outside the gene matches: 5. This CDR3 contains 13 residues. CDR3 loop: CASSLPKGQKLFF. CDR3 nucleotides: TGTGCCAGCAGCTTACCCAAGGGACAGAAACTGTTTTTT.

This clonotype was found a few times. V is TRBV7-9 and J is TRBJ2-7; possible D gene TRBD1, 5 bases. The CDR3 consists of 13 residues. Germline V lookup: CDR1 SEHNR, CDR2 FQNEAQ (reference sequence). The V gene lost 5 bases and the J gene lost 2 bases, with 10 bases spanning the gap. For the CDR3, the DNA is TGTGCCAGCAGCCCCCCGACAGCCTACGAGCAGTACTTC. Translation gives CASSPPTAYEQYF.

This chain uses TRBV27 with TRBJ2-4; 15 bases are a match to TRBD2. From germline, CDR1 is MNHEY and CDR2 SMNVEV (reference sequence). The trim removed 3 bases at V and 6 bases at J, leaving 6 bases unmatched. CDR3 length: 17 amino acids. The CDR3 loop is CASSFFPGLAGGNIQYF. The CDR3 region has the DNA TGTGCCAGCAGTTTCTTCCCGGGACTAGCGGGAGGAAACATTCAGTACTTC.

This rearrangement joins TRBV18 to TRBJ2-1; D uncertain. Looked up from germline, CDR1 is KGHSH and CDR2 is LQKENI. V shed 6 bases and J shed 9 bases, with 9 bases lying between them. The CDR3 contains 11 residues. In DNA form, the CDR3 reads TGTGCCAGCTCCACGGATGGTGAGCAGTTCTTC. Protein product: CASSTDGEQFF.

In this sample, this clonotype turned up many times. The V and J genes are TRBV3-1 and TRBJ2-1; 7 bases are a match to TRBD2. The V and J ends lost 0 bases and 4 bases, in that order; junction bases with no gene match: 6. This CDR3 has 16 amino acids. Germline CDR1 and CDR2: LGHDT and YNNKEL (reference sequence). The CDR3 here is CASSQEPGGLYNEQFF. The CDR3 DNA reads TGTGCCAGCAGCCAAGAACCGGGGGGTCTTTACAATGAGCAGTTCTTC.